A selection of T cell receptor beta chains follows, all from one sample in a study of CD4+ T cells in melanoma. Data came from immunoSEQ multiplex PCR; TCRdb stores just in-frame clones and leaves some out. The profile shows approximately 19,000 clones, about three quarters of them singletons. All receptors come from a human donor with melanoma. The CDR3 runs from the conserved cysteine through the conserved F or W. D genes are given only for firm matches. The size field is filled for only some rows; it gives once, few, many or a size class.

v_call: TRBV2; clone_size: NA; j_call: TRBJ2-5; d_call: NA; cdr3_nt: TGTGCCAGCGAAGGGGACCAAGAGACCCAGTACTTC; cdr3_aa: CASEGDQETQYF
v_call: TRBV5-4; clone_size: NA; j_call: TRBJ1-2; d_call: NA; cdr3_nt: TGTGCCAGCAGCGAGGACAGCGTCGGCTACACCTTC; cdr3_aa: CASSEDSVGYTF
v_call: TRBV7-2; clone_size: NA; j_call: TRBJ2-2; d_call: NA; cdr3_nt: TGTGCCAGCAGCTTCGTCGGGTTCAGCCCCACCGGGGAGCTGTTTTTT; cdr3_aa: CASSFVGFSPTGELFF
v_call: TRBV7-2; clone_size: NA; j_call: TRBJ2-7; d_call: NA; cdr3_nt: TGTGCCAGCAGCCCAGTTCTAGGGAGATACGAGCAGTACTTC; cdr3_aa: CASSPVLGRYEQYF
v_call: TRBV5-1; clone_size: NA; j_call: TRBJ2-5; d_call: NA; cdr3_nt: TGCGCCAGCAGCTTGGGGTTACATGGGGCGGGAGAGACCCAGTACTTC; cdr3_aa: CASSLGLHGAGETQYF
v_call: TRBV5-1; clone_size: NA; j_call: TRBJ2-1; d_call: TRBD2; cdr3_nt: TGCGCCAGCAGTCATGGACTAGCGGGGCAGTTCTTC; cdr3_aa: CASSHGLAGQFF
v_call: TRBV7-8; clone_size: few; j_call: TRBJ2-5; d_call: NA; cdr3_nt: TGTGCCAGCAGCTTACGGTTGGGGGCCAAGACCCAGTACTTC; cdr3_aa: CASSLRLGAKTQYF
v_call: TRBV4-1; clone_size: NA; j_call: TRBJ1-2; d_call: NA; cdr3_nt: TGCGCCAGCAGCCAAGTAGACCAGGGGAACTATGGCTACACCTTC; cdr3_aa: CASSQVDQGNYGYTF
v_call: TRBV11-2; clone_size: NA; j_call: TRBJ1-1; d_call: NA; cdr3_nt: TGTGCCAGCAGCTTAGCCGTGGAGGCAACCCCTGAAGCTTTCTTT; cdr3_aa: CASSLAVEATPEAFF
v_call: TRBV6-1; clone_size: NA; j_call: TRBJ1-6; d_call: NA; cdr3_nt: TGTGCCAGCATCGGCCTTGGGAGGTACGGGCCCCTCCACTTT; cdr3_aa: CASIGLGRYGPLHF
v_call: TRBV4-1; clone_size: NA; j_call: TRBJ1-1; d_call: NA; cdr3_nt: TGCGCCAGCAGCCACAGGGAGGCGAGCACTGAAGCTTTCTTT; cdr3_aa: CASSHREASTEAFF
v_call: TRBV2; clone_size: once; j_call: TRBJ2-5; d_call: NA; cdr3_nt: TGTGCCAGCAGTGAGGGGCCTCATGCCCAAGAGACCCAGTACTTC; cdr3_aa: CASSEGPHAQETQYF
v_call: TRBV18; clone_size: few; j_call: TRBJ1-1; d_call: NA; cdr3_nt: TGTGCCAGCTCCACAGGGTGGGACACTGAAGCTTTCTTT; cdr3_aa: CASSTGWDTEAFF
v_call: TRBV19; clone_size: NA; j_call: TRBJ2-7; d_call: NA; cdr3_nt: TGTGCCAGTAGTATGTGGGGTTACGAGCAGTACTTC; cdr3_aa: CASSMWGYEQYF
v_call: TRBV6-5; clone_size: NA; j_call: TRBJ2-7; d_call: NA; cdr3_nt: TGTGCCAGCGGAAGGGGGGCAGGGGAGCAGTACTTC; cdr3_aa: CASGRGAGEQYF
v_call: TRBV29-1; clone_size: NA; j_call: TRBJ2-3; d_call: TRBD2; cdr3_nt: TGCAGCGGCGCCGGGGGGGGCCCAGATACGCAGTATTTT; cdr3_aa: CSGAGGGPDTQYF
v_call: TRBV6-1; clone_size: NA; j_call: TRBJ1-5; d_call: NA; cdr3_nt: TGTGCCACCTCGGACAGAAACAATCAGCCCCAGCATTTT; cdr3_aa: CATSDRNNQPQHF
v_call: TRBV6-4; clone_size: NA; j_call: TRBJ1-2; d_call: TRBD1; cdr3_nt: TGTGCCAGCAGTGACCGACAGGGTAGGTACTATGGCTACACCTTC; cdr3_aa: CASSDRQGRYYGYTF
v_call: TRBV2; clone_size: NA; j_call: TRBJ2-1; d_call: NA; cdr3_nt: TGTGCCAGTCTGGGGACCACAGAGAGTGAGCAGTTCTTC; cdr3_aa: CASLGTTESEQFF
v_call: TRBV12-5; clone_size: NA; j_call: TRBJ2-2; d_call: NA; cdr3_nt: TGTGCTAGTGGTCAGACCGGGGAGCTGTTTTTT; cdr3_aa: CASGQTGELFF
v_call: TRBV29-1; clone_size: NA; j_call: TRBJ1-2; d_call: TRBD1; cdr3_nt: TGCAGCGTTGAAGTGTATCCAGGGGGCGTCGGCTACACCTTC; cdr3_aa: CSVEVYPGGVGYTF
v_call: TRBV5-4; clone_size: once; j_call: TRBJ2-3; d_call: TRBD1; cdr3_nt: TGTGCCAGCAGTACGGGACAGAGCACAGATACGCAGTATTTT; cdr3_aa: CASSTGQSTDTQYF
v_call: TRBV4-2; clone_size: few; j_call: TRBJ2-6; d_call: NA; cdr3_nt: TGTGCCAGCAGCCAAGGCACAGGGAAATCTGGGGCCAACGTCCTGACTTTC; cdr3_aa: CASSQGTGKSGANVLTF
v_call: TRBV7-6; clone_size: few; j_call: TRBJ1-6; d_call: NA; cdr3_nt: TGTGCCAGCAGCTTAGTTGGGTGGAGTTCACCCCTCCACTTT; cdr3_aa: CASSLVGWSSPLHF
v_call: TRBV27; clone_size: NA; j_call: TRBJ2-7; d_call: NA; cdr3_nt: TGTGCCAGCAGTTTATGGCAGGGTGGCTACGAGCAGTACTTC; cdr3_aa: CASSLWQGGYEQYF
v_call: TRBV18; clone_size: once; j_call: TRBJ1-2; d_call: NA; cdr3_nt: TGTGCCAGCTCACCACGAACAGATTATGGCTACACCTTC; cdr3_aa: CASSPRTDYGYTF
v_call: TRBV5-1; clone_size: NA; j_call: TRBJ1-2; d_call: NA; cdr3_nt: TGCGCCAGCAGCTTGGAGGTGGGCTCTGGCTACACCTTC; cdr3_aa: CASSLEVGSGYTF
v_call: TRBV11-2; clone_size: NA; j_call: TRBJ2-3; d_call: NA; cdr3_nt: TGTGCCAGCAGCATAATCCTTCCAGATACGCAGTATTTT; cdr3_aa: CASSIILPDTQYF
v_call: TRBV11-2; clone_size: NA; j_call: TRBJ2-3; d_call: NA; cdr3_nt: TGTGCCAGCAGCCGAACCCGACGGGGGCGAGATACGCAGTATTTT; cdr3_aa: CASSRTRRGRDTQYF
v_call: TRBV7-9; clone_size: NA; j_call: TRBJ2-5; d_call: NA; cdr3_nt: TGTGCCAGCAGCTTTTGGGACCTCTCGGGGGAGACCCAGTACTTC; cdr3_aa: CASSFWDLSGETQYF
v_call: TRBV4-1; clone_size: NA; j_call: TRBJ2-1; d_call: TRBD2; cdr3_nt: TGCGCCAGCACCCGGAGCGGGGGACGCAATGAGCAGTTCTTC; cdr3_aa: CASTRSGGRNEQFF
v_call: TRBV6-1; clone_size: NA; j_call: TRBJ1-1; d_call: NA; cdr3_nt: TGTGCCAGCAGCGCTCAAACAGAGAACACTGAAGCTTTCTTT; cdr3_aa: CASSAQTENTEAFF
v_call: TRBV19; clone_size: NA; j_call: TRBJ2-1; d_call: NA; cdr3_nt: TGTGCCAGTTCATCCAATCCGTTGGCGATCGTTCCCAATGAGCAGTTCTTC; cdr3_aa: CASSSNPLAIVPNEQFF
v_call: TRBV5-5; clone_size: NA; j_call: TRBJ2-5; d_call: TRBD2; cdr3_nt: TGTGCCAGCAGCTTCGGGAGGGAGACCCAGTACTTC; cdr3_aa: CASSFGRETQYF
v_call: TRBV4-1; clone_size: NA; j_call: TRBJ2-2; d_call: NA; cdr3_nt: TGCGCCAGCAGCCGTTACTCCTCGAACACCGGGGAGCTGTTTTTT; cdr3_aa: CASSRYSSNTGELFF
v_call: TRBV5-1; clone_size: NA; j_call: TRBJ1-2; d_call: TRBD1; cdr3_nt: TGCGCCAGCAGCATGGACAGGACTAACTATGGCTACACCTTC; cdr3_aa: CASSMDRTNYGYTF
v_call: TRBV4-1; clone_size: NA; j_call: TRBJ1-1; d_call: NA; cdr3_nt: TGCGCCAGCAGCCAGGATGACAGGCCTGCGAACACTGAAGCTTTCTTT; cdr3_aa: CASSQDDRPANTEAFF
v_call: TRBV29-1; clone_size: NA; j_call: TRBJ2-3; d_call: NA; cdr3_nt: TGCAGCGTTGAAGGTTCAAGCCAGACCCTCGGCACAGATACGCAGTATTTT; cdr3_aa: CSVEGSSQTLGTDTQYF
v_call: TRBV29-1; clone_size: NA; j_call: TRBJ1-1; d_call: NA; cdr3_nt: TGCAGCGCCTTAGTCAACACTGAAGCTTTCTTT; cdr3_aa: CSALVNTEAFF
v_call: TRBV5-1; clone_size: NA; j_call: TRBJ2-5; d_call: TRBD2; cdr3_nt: TGCGCCAGCAGCTTGGAGCGGGGTTTAGGAGAGACCCAGTACTTC; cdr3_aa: CASSLERGLGETQYF
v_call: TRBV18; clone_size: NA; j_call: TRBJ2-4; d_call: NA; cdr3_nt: TGTGCCAGCTCACCAGGCGGTCTGGGGGCGCTTGAAAACATTCAGTACTTC; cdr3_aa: CASSPGGLGALENIQYF
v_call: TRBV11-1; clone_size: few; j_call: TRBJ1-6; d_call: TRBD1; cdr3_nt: TGTGCCAGCAGCCGACAGGGCATTGATAATTCACCCCTCCACTTT; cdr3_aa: CASSRQGIDNSPLHF
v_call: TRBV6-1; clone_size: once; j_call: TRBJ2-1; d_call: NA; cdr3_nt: TGTGCCAGCAGTGTGTGGACCGTCGGCAATGAGCAGTTCTTC; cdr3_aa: CASSVWTVGNEQFF
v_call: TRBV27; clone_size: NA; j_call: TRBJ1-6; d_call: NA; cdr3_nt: TGTGCCAGCAGTTTCAGGGAGGGTTCACCCCTCCACTTT; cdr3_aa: CASSFREGSPLHF
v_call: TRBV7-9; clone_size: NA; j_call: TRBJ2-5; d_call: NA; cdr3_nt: TGTGCCAGCAGAAGTACGGTAGGGACCCAGTACTTC; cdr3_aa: CASRSTVGTQYF
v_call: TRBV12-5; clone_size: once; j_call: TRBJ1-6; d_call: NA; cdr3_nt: TGTGCTAGTGGTTTGAGGGCTCCCTCATCGAGTTCACCCCTCCACTTT; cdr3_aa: CASGLRAPSSSSPLHF
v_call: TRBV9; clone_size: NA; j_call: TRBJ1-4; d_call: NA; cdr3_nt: TGTGCCAGCAGCGTCGGGTTCTCTAATGAAAAACTGTTTTTT; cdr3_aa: CASSVGFSNEKLFF
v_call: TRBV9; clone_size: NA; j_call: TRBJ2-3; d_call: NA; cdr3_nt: TGTGCCAGCAGCGTAGAAGGCCCATCCACAGATACGCAGTATTTT; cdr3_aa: CASSVEGPSTDTQYF
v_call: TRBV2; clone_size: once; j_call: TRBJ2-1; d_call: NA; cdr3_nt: TGTGCCAGCAGTGCTACGGGACACCCCCAATATGAGCAGTTCTTC; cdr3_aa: CASSATGHPQYEQFF
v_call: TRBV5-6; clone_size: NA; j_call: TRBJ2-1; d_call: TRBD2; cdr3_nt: TGTGCCAGCAGCTTGGGCGGGGGGGATAATGAGCAGTTCTTC; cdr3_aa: CASSLGGGDNEQFF
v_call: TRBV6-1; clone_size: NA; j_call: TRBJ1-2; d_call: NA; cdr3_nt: TGTGCCAGCAGCGTAGACAGGAACTATGGCTACACCTTC; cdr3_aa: CASSVDRNYGYTF
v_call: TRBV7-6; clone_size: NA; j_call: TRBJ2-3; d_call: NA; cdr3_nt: TGTGCCAGCACCTCCGCGGGGGCCAGGTCAGATACGCAGTATTTT; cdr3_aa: CASTSAGARSDTQYF
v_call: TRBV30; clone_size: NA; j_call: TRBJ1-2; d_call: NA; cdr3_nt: TGTGCCTGGAGTCAGACCCTGGAAGTTGGCTACACCTTC; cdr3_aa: CAWSQTLEVGYTF
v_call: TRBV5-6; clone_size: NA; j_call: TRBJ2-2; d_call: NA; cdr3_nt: TGTGCCAGCAGCCCCGACAGGAGGAACCCAGGGAGCACCGGGGAGCTGTTTTTT; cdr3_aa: CASSPDRRNPGSTGELFF
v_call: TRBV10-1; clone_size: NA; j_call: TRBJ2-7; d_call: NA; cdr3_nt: TGCGCCAGCAGTGAGGGACAGCTCTACGAGCAGTACTTC; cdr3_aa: CASSEGQLYEQYF